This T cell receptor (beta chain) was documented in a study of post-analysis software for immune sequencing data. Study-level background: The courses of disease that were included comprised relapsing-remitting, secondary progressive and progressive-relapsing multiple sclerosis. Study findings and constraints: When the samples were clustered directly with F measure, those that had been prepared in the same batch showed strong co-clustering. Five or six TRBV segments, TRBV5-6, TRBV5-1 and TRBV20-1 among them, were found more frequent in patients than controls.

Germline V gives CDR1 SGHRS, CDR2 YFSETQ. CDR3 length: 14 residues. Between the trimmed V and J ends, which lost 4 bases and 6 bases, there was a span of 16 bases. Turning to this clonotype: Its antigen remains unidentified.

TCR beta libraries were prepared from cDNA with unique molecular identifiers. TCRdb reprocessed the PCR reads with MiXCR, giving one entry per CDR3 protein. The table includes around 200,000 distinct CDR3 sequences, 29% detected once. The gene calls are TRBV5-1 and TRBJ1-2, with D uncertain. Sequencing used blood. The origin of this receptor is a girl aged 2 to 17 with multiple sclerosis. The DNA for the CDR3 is TGCGCCAGCAGCCAACAAAGCTGGACTAATGGCTACACCTTC. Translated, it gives CASSQQSWTNGYTF. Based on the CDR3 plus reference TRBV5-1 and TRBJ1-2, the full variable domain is KAGVTQTPRYLIKTRGQQVTLSCSPISGHRSVSWYQQTPGQGLQFLFEYFSETQRNKGNFPGRFSGRQFSNSRSEMNVSTLELGDSALYLCASSQQSWTNGYTFGSGTRLTVV.